The 27 T cell receptor beta chains below all came from one sample that was sequenced in a study of identical twins. TCRdb passed the 5' RACE reads through MiXCR, listing each CDR3 protein once. This sample carries approximately 630,000 distinct CDR3 sequences, roughly 6.6% of them seen once, and the ten largest clones take 1.6%. This sample was shared with a second study, whose subject was yellow fever vaccine responses in identical twins.

Sequencing was carried out using PBMCs. These receptor sequences come from a woman under 30 in good health.

The CDR3 spells CASSPDTDEAFF. The CDR3 DNA follows: TGTGCCAGCAGTCCGGACACGGATGAAGCTTTCTTT. The chain couples TRBV12-3 or TRBV12-4 to TRBJ1-1; TRBD1 is a possible D gene (5 bases). This CDR3 is 12 amino acids long. V gave up 5 bases and J gave up 7 bases, with 11 bases separating them.

This chain uses TRBV20-1 with TRBJ2-7; the D gene is possibly TRBD2 (6 bases). CDR1 and CDR2 from the germline V gene are DFQATT and SNEGSKA (reference sequence). The CDR3 loop spans 11 amino acids. V was trimmed by 6 bases and J by 2 bases, leaving 8 bases between them. CDR3 bases: TGCAGTGCGGGACTTCCCTACGAGCAGTACGTC. Translation gives CSAGLPYEQYV.

This rearrangement joins TRBV6-1 to TRBJ1-2; D is ambiguous. Per the germline V gene, CDR1 is MNHNS and CDR2 is SASEGT. V was pared by 6 bases and J by 4 bases, with 18 bases between. The length of the CDR3 is 15 residues. The CDR3 region has the DNA TGTGCCAGCAGCAATAACCTACCGGGGAGCTATGGCTACACCTTC. It codes for CASSNNLPGSYGYTF.

The chain links TRBV20-1 to TRBJ2-3; 16 bases align to TRBD2. V lost 5 bases, J lost 4 bases, and 6 bases stayed unmatched. The CDR3 is made up of 16 amino acids. Germline V gene sequence: CDR1 DFQATT, CDR2 SNEGSKA (reference sequence). The CDR3 nucleotides are TGCAGTGCTTCCTCCGGGACTAGCGGGGGGGCAGATACGCAGTATTTT. It encodes CSASSGTSGGADTQYF.

This clonotype was observed many times. This chain links TRBV14 with TRBJ2-5; 8 bases fit TRBD1. Trimming cost V 3 bases and J 6 bases; bases outside gene matches: 12. The CDR3 extends over 16 amino acids. The germline V gene has CDR1 SGHDN and CDR2 FVKESK. The CDR3 spells CASSQTLTGDLKTQYF. The CDR3 DNA follows: TGTGCCAGCAGCCAGACCCTGACAGGGGATTTGAAGACCCAGTACTTC.

In its sample, this clonotype was seen many times. The chain is built from TRBV29-1 and TRBJ2-2; no reliable D call. The CDR3 loop spans 17 amino acids. CDR1 is SQVTM and CDR2 is ANQGSEA in the germline V gene. V was trimmed by 3 bases and J by 2 bases, leaving 19 bases between them. The CDR3 DNA reads TGCAGCGTTGAGGATAGGGTCGGGCCAACCAACACCGGGGAGCTGTTTTTT. Protein sequence: CSVEDRVGPTNTGELFF.

This clonotype showed up just a few times. This rearrangement joins TRBV12-3 or TRBV12-4 to TRBJ2-1, with D unclear. Trimming removed 6 bases from V and 7 bases from J, with 10 bases in between. CDR3 length: 12 amino acids. Here the CDR3 DNA reads TGTGCCAGCAGCTTACATCGGAATGAGCAGTTCTTC. Translation gives CASSLHRNEQFF.

This chain joins TRBV5-5 and TRBJ1-1; D might be TRBD1 (5 bases). Germline loops: CDR1 SGHKS, CDR2 YYEKEE (reference sequence). Trimming left V 0 bases short and J 5 bases short, with 17 bases between. The CDR3 runs 16 residues. The CDR3 here is CASSLGLGQGGTEAFF. The DNA for the CDR3 is TGTGCCAGCAGCTTGGGTCTCGGCCAGGGAGGAACTGAAGCTTTCTTT.

The chain joins TRBV18 to TRBJ2-1, with TRBD2 identical over 12 bases. This CDR3 contains 15 residues. In germline, CDR1 is KGHSH, CDR2 LQKENI. V lost 6 bases to trimming and J lost 10 bases; unmatched junction nucleotides: 10. CDR3 DNA sequence: TGTGCCAGCTCTAACAGCGAACTAGCGGGAGGCGAGCAGTTCTTC. Translated: CASSNSELAGGEQFF.

V and J are TRBV18 and TRBJ1-1; a possible D gene is TRBD1 (5 bases). The CDR3 has 14 amino acids. Germline CDR1 and CDR2: KGHSH and LQKENI. Trimming took off 11 bases at V and 0 bases at J, with 16 bases between the two ends. CDR3 nucleotides: TGTGCCTCCCTCAGGGTGAACATGAACACTGAAGCTTTCTTT. This codes for CASLRVNMNTEAFF.

In nucleotides, the CDR3 is TGTGCCAGCACCTCGGGGGGACGCTCCTACGAGCAGTACTTC. It encodes CASTSGGRSYEQYF. The chain uses TRBV28 and TRBJ2-7; 7 bases match TRBD2. CDR3 length: 14 residues. Germline values: CDR1 MDHEN, CDR2 SYDVKM. J gave up 0 bases and V 7 bases, and 6 bases lay outside the gene matches. Filled out from reference TRBV28 and TRBJ2-7, the complete variable domain reads DVKVTQSSRYLVKRTGEKVFLECVQDMDHENMFWYRQDPGLGLRLIYFSYDVKMKEKGDIPEGYSVSREKKERFSLILESASTNQTSMYLCASTSGGRSYEQYFGPGTRLTVT.

This clonotype was seen many times. The chain carries TRBV28 and TRBJ2-1, with TRBD2 identical over 11 bases. CDR1 is MDHEN, CDR2 SYDVKM, per germline. The V and J ends lost 6 bases and 7 bases, in that order; junction bases with no gene match: 8. This CDR3 region has 15 residues. CDR3 nucleotides: TGTGCCAGCAGCCCTGGGGTAGCGGGAGGGAATGAGCAGTTCTTC. It is translated as CASSPGVAGGNEQFF.

This clonotype was detected only a few times. This chain uses TRBV7-6 with TRBJ2-3, with TRBD2 matching 14 bases. The germline V gene has CDR1 SGHVS and CDR2 FNYEAQ. Trimming cost V 4 bases and J 2 bases; bases outside gene matches: 5. CDR3 length: 17 amino acids. CDR3 DNA sequence: TGTGCCAGCAGCTCCCGACTAGCGGGAGGGCCCACAGATACGCAGTATTTT. It codes for CASSSRLAGGPTDTQYF.

The chain couples TRBV27 to TRBJ2-3; 12 bases agree with TRBD2. Germline V gives CDR1 MNHEY, CDR2 SMNVEV (reference sequence). The CDR3 runs to 17 residues. V dropped 3 bases and J dropped 4; count of bases not matched to a gene: 8. The CDR3 region is CASSFPLTSGSADTQYF. The CDR3 region has the DNA TGTGCCAGCAGTTTTCCCTTGACTAGCGGGAGTGCAGATACGCAGTATTTT.

This clonotype was seen more than once but under ten times. The chain carries TRBV6-5 and TRBJ2-3; 7 bases are shared with TRBD2. The CDR3 is 15 residues long. J was trimmed by 2 bases and V by 3 bases; bases with no gene match: 5. Germline lookup yields CDR1 MNHEY and CDR2 SVGAGI. CDR3 loop: CASSYPGGTTDTQYF. CDR3 nucleotide sequence: TGTGCCAGCAGTTATCCGGGGGGTACCACAGATACGCAGTATTTT.

Ten or more counts support this clonotype. The chain combines TRBV5-1 with TRBJ2-7; tentative D call: TRBD2 (7 bases). The germline gives CDR1 SGHRS, CDR2 YFSETQ. Deletions cut 5 bases from V and 3 bases from J, with 15 bases between. This CDR3 contains 14 residues. The CDR3 loop is CASSQAGANYEQYF. The CDR3 DNA reads TGCGCCAGCAGTCAGGCGGGGGCCAACTACGAGCAGTACTTC.

Many counts were recorded for this clonotype. V usage is TRBV12-3 or TRBV12-4 and J usage is TRBJ2-1; unclear D gene. The CDR3 extends over 13 amino acids. V was trimmed by 6 bases and J by 5 bases, leaving 11 bases between them. CDR3 protein: CASSRAPDNEQFF. Written as DNA, the CDR3 is TGTGCCAGCAGCCGGGCCCCAGACAATGAGCAGTTCTTC.

This clonotype came up a few times. The chain recombines TRBV6-5 with TRBJ1-6; D uncertain. This CDR3 has 16 residues. The germline V gene has CDR1 MNHEY and CDR2 SVGAGI. V lost 1 base and J lost 4, with 11 bases in between. In nucleotides, the CDR3 is TGTGCCAGCAGTTACTTAGGGTCGGATTATAATTCACCCCTCCACTTT. Protein sequence: CASSYLGSDYNSPLHF.

This clonotype was counted once. The chain uses TRBV2 and TRBJ2-3; a possible D gene is TRBD1 (7 bases). The V and J ends lost 9 bases and 3 bases respectively, with 19 bases between them. Per the germline V gene, CDR1 is SNHLY and CDR2 is FYNNEI. This CDR3 is built from 15 residues. The CDR3 DNA is TGTGCCAGTAGGAGACAGGGAGGATCGACAGATACGCAGTATTTT. It translates to CASRRQGGSTDTQYF.

This clonotype was counted many times. The rearrangement links TRBV10-3 to TRBJ1-4; TRBD1 might be the D (5 bases). The length of the CDR3 is 14 residues. Germline V CDR1 and CDR2: ENHRY, SYGVKD. Deletions cut 3 bases from V and 8 bases from J, with 13 bases between. This CDR3 is CAISDHQGPEKLFF. The CDR3 DNA sequence: TGTGCCATCAGTGATCATCAGGGACCCGAAAAACTGTTTTTT.

This clonotype turned up a few times. The chain joins TRBV28 to TRBJ1-2; the D gene is possibly TRBD1 (6 bases). The ends were cut back, 8 bases at V and 3 bases at J, with 19 bases in the middle. CDR3 size: 15 residues. The germline CDR1 and CDR2 sequences are MDHEN and SYDVKM. The CDR3 nucleotides read TGTGCCAGCTCCGGTGGGGGCGGCTTGGACTATGGCTACACCTTC. This translates into CASSGGGGLDYGYTF.

This clonotype was seen at least ten times. The genes are TRBV24-1 and TRBJ2-5; no firm D call. Trimming removed 0 bases from V and 11 bases from J, with 6 bases in between. Germline assignment: CDR1 KGHDR and CDR2 SFDVKD. This CDR3 is built from 11 residues. DNA for the CDR3: TGTGCCACCAGTGATTTGGAGAGACAGTACTTC. Translation: CATSDLERQYF.

The rearrangement links TRBV28 to TRBJ1-5; TRBD1 is a possible D gene (5 bases). Trimming left V 7 bases short and J 5 bases short, with 9 bases between. CDR1 MDHEN and CDR2 SYDVKM come from the germline V gene. This CDR3 has 12 residues. CDR3 amino acids: CASIRGDQPQHF. DNA of the CDR3: TGTGCCAGCATTCGGGGCGATCAGCCCCAGCATTTT. Drawing the rest from reference TRBV28 and TRBJ1-5, the complete variable domain is DVKVTQSSRYLVKRTGEKVFLECVQDMDHENMFWYRQDPGLGLRLIYFSYDVKMKEKGDIPEGYSVSREKKERFSLILESASTNQTSMYLCASIRGDQPQHFGDGTRLSIL.

The V and J genes are TRBV6-5 and TRBJ1-3; D is undetermined. This CDR3 has 14 residues. Deletions cut 0 bases from V and 2 bases from J, with 5 bases between. Germline CDR1 reads MNHEY; CDR2 reads SVGAGI. This CDR3 is CASSYSRAGNTIYF. The CDR3 DNA follows: TGTGCCAGCAGTTACTCCCGAGCTGGAAACACCATATATTTT.

This clonotype occurred many times. The V and J genes are TRBV14 and TRBJ1-2; D call uncertain. The germline V gene encodes CDR1 SGHDN and CDR2 FVKESK. The CDR3 runs to 16 residues. Trimming removed 1 base at V and 4 bases at J, with 16 bases between. The CDR3 DNA is TGTGCCAGCAGCCAAGGGAGCGCGGGCTATTCCTATGGCTACACCTTC. This encodes CASSQGSAGYSYGYTF.

Many counts were recorded for this clonotype. The V and J genes are TRBV2 and TRBJ2-1; 9 nucleotides agree with TRBD2. The CDR3 loop spans 18 amino acids. CDR1 and CDR2 (germline): SNHLY, FYNNEI. V was clipped by 9 bases and J by 8 bases; unmatched bases: 23. The CDR3 loop reads CASSDTKRLAGVGYEQFF. The CDR3 coding sequence is TGTGCCAGTTCGGACACAAAGCGTTTAGCGGGAGTTGGCTATGAGCAGTTCTTC.

This clonotype has only a few counts. The chain recombines TRBV15 with TRBJ2-7, with TRBD1 matching 9 bases. Germline-derived CDR1 and CDR2 are LNHNV and YYDKDF (reference sequence). Germline trimming cut 9 bases from V and 3 bases from J; bases unmatched to any gene: 12. This CDR3 region has 15 residues. The DNA for the CDR3 is TGTGCCACTTCCCCGGGACAGGGTAACTACTACGAGCAGTACGTC. This translates into CATSPGQGNYYEQYV.